The source of this TCR beta chain is a study of human T cells and chemical hapten exposure. Study details: Read at 6 days, the patch tests placed 0.01% DPC on the upper back.

Whole-study findings and limits: Those TCRs sitting above 1 in 1000 frequency stayed the same with DPC sensitization.

The germline V gene has CDR1 MNHEY and CDR2 SVGEGT. The CDR3 runs to 13 residues. Unmatched junction bases numbered 5, after V lost 8 bases and J lost 2 bases. Each cDNA molecule in the library carried unique molecular identifiers. TCRdb passed the RACE reads through MiXCR, listing each CDR3 protein once. This table holds 200,000 to 300,000 distinct CDR3 sequences, approximately 8.6% found once. As for time point: pre-sensitization, week 0. Treatment meaning: therapeutic diphenylcyclopropenone sensitization with weekly scalp DPC. Total RNA was isolated from unfractionated whole blood. This clonotype was recorded many times. Its antigen is unidentified.

Sequencing was performed on whole blood, taken in connection with sensitization to the hapten diphenylcyclopropenone (DPC). The receptor was derived from a woman between 40 and 50 years old with alopecia areata. Some clones in this sample may be carry-over from other donors' samples. The chain carries TRBV6-2 or TRBV6-3 and TRBJ1-1; TRBD1 aligns across 7 bases. CDR3 DNA: TGTGCCAGCGGACAGGATTTTAACACTGAAGCTTTCTTT. This sequence encodes CASGQDFNTEAFF.